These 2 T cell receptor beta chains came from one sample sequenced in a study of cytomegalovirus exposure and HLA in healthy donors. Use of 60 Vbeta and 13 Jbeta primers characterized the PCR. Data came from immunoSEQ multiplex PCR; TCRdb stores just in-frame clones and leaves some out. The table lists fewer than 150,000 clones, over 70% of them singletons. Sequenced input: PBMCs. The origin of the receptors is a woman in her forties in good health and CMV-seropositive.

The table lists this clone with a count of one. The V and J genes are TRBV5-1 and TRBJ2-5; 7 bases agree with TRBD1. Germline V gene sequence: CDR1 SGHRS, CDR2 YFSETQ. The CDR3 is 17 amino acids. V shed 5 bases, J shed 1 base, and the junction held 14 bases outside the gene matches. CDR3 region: CASSRTNSRDSQETQYF. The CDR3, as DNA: TGCGCCAGCAGTCGTACAAACAGCCGGGACAGCCAAGAGACCCAGTACTTC.

The CDR3 sequence is CASSDWDRGSYTF. The CDR3 DNA sequence: TGTGCCAGCAGTGACTGGGACAGGGGAAGCTACACCTTC. The chain uses TRBV9 and TRBJ1-2, with 10 bases matching TRBD1. Trimming cost V 5 bases and J 9 bases; bases outside gene matches: 7. This CDR3 is 13 amino acids long. The germline V gene has CDR1 SGDLS and CDR2 YYNGEE.